This T cell receptor (beta chain) was profiled in a study of T cell responses to AZD1222 COVID-19 vaccine. The V and J ends lost 0 bases and 8 bases respectively, with 11 bases between them. The V gene's germline CDR1 is SGHRS and CDR2 YFSETQ. This CDR3 comprises 13 residues. Profiling relied on immunoSEQ multiplex PCR, and the TCRdb table lists in-frame clones only, not all of them. The sample has 180,000 or so clones; 90% to 95% are singletons. The clonotype originates from an adult who received the AZD1222 COVID-19 vaccine. V is TRBV5-1 and J is TRBJ1-2; D is uncertain. The specimen comprised peripheral blood, sampled 28 days after the second AZD1222 dose. CDR3 sequence: CASSLDGLSGYTF. The CDR3 DNA follows: TGCGCCAGCAGCTTGGACGGTCTCTCGGGCTACACCTTC.